The 5 T cell receptor beta chains in this list originate from one sample, sequenced in a study of blood T cells in healthy people across ages. Using a J-beta primer mix together with a sample-barcoded 5' primer, a second PCR was run for roughly 6 to 12 cycles. A single record per CDR3 protein comes from TCRdb applying MiXCR to the 5' RACE reads. This table holds roughly 1.7 million distinct CDR3 sequences, almost 35% found once. The sequencing input was blood. These receptors all come from a woman under 40 in good health.

The rearrangement joins TRBV15 to TRBJ2-6; the D is unclear. Deletions cut 5 bases from V and 2 bases from J, with 7 bases between. The CDR3 totals 14 residues. The germline gives CDR1 LNHNV, CDR2 YYDKDF (reference sequence). Here the CDR3 reads CATSQETGANVLTF. The CDR3 bases are TGTGCCACCAGCCAGGAGACTGGGGCCAACGTCCTGACTTTC. The full variable domain, with the rest looked up from reference TRBV15 and TRBJ2-6, is DAMVIQNPRYQVTQFGKPVTLSCSQTLNHNVMYWYQQKSSQAPKLLFHYYDKDFNNEADTPDNFQSRRPNTSFCFLDIRSPGLGDTAMYLCATSQETGANVLTFGAGSRLTVL.

The CDR3: CSAGTGAPLGEKLFF. For the CDR3, the DNA is TGCAGTGCCGGGACAGGGGCCCCACTAGGGGAAAAACTGTTTTTT. The gene calls are TRBV20-1 and TRBJ1-4, with TRBD1 identical over 10 bases. Losses at the gene ends were 6 bases for V and 8 bases for J; bases not matched to a gene: 12. CDR3 length equals 15 residues. CDR1 is DFQATT, CDR2 SNEGSKA, per germline (reference sequence).

The chain has TRBV5-1 and TRBJ2-1; 8 bases align to TRBD2. Germline V gives CDR1 SGHRS, CDR2 YFSETQ. CDR3 length: 17 amino acids. The V segment lost 5 bases and the J segment 4 bases; nucleotides outside the gene matches: 14. The CDR3 DNA reads TGCGCCAGCAGGCCCCTCGTATCCAGCGGGAGTTACAATGAGCAGTTCTTC. As protein: CASRPLVSSGSYNEQFF.

The chain has TRBV7-2 and TRBJ1-1; D is perhaps TRBD1 (6 bases). Germline loops: CDR1 SGHTA, CDR2 FQGNSA. Trimming cost V 5 bases and J 7 bases, with 17 bases left between them. CDR3 length equals 14 residues. The CDR3 DNA reads TGTGCCAGCAGCCCTTTTAGGGGGAAGAATGAAGCTTTCTTT. Translating gives CASSPFRGKNEAFF.

The count of this clonotype is one. This chain connects TRBV20-1 to TRBJ1-5; 7 nucleotides line up with TRBD1. Germline CDR1 DFQATT, CDR2 SNEGSKA (reference sequence). The CDR3 is 16 amino acids. V trimming: 4 bases; J trimming: 3 bases; junction bases outside the gene matches: 12. CDR3: CSATTGTVIYNQPQHF. DNA of the CDR3: TGCAGTGCTACTACCGGGACAGTCATTTACAATCAGCCCCAGCATTTT.